A single sample gave rise to the 9 T cell receptor beta chains below, sequenced in a study of CD8 T cells in Susac syndrome (dated 2019 in TCRdb). Libraries were built with the immunoSEQ multiplex PCR assay. RNA was extracted with the RNeasy kit and about 0.5 to 1 ug was reverse transcribed using random hexamers. TCRdb passed the public sequencing reads through fastp at Q25 and MiXCR, retaining productive beta sequences. Identical CDR3 protein sequences are pooled into one entry, listed with their most common genes and DNA. In this sample the table shows some 260,000 distinct CDR3 sequences, around 93% of which occur a single time. The ten largest clonotypes hold about 0.071% of the sample. The specimen sequenced was CD4+ T cells from PBMCs. All receptors come from a human donor with multiple sclerosis.

Only a few counts were recorded for this clonotype. The J gene is TRBJ2-2, the V gene TRBV18; 8 bases agree with TRBD1. V lost 3 bases and J lost 6; bases outside the gene matches: 3. CDR1 KGHSH and CDR2 LQKENI come from the germline V gene. This CDR3 comprises 14 residues. CDR3 DNA sequence: TGTGCCAGCTCACCCCCGGGACAGGCCGGGGAGCTGTTTTTT. This sequence encodes CASSPPGQAGELFF. The whole variable domain, remainder taken from reference TRBV18 and TRBJ2-2, is NAGVMQNPRHLVRRRGQEARLRCSPMKGHSHVYWYRQLPEEGLKFMVYLQKENIIDESGMPKERFSAEFPKEGPSILRIQQVVRGDSAAYFCASSPPGQAGELFFGEGSRLTVL.

The rearrangement joins TRBV23-1 to TRBJ2-7; D gene ambiguous. TRBV23-1 is sorted into the ORF group, with uncertain function. The germline V and J ends were trimmed by 4 bases and 9 bases, with 25 bases remaining between them. The CDR3 sequence is 16 residues long. The CDR3 here is CASSPPTPSSGRWQYV. The CDR3 DNA reads TGCGCCAGCAGTCCTCCGACCCCTTCTTCCGGGCGATGGCAGTACGTC.

The chain combines TRBV25-1 with TRBJ2-2; D might be TRBD2 (6 bases). The germline V gene encodes CDR1 MGHDK and CDR2 SYGVNS. CDR3 size: 13 residues. V was cut by 2 bases and J by 5 bases, with 6 bases left in between. The DNA for the CDR3 is TGTGCCAGCAGTGAAGGAGGGACCGGGGAGCTGTTTTTT. Its translation: CASSEGGTGELFF.

The CDR3 DNA reads as TGTGCCAGCAGCGCGACAGGGGACAGGAGCTACACCTTC. Translation: CASSATGDRSYTF. This chain connects TRBV2 to TRBJ1-2, with 8 bases that match TRBD1. V gave up 6 bases and J gave up 9 bases; unmatched junction bases: 9. Germline CDR1 is SNHLY and CDR2 is FYNNEI. This CDR3 contains 13 residues.

The rearrangement uses TRBV9 and TRBJ1-2, with 7 bases identical to TRBD1. V was clipped by 4 bases and J by 8 bases; unmatched bases: 20. The V gene's germline CDR1 is SGDLS and CDR2 YYNGEE. The CDR3 is made up of 17 amino acids. CDR3 in DNA: TGTGCCAGCAGCTTAGGGGGCACTAACGGGGGAGTTGGAGGCTACACCTTC. This sequence encodes CASSLGGTNGGVGGYTF.

This clonotype was observed once. The chain carries TRBV24-1 and TRBJ2-2; TRBD1 is a possible D gene (6 bases). CDR1 and CDR2 from the germline V gene are KGHDR and SFDVKD. This CDR3 is 11 amino acids long. V gave up 10 bases and J gave up 6 bases, with 8 bases separating them. The CDR3 DNA follows: TGTGCCACATCAGGGGCCGGGGAGCTGTTTTTT. It is translated as CATSGAGELFF.

The V gene is TRBV9, the J gene TRBJ2-1; possibly TRBD1 for D (6 bases). Per the germline V gene, CDR1 is SGDLS and CDR2 is YYNGEE. The CDR3 is 16 amino acids. V gave up 3 bases and J gave up 1 base, with 14 bases separating them. The CDR3 region has the DNA TGTGCCAGCAGCGAACAGGGTGGGAGTTCCTACAATGAGCAGTTCTTC. It encodes CASSEQGGSSYNEQFF. The complete variable domain, with remaining parts taken from reference TRBV9 and TRBJ2-1, reads DSGVTQTPKHLITATGQRVTLRCSPRSGDLSVYWYQQSLDQGLQFLIQYYNGEERAKGNILERFSAQQFPDLHSELNLSSLELGDSALYFCASSEQGGSSYNEQFFGPGTRLTVL.

V and J are TRBV7-9 and TRBJ2-5; D remains ambiguous. This CDR3 has 8 residues. V lost 10 bases to trimming and J lost 6 bases, with 3 bases between them. The germline gives CDR1 SEHNR, CDR2 FQNEAQ (reference sequence). The CDR3 reads CATKTQYF. The CDR3 nucleotides are TGTGCCACGAAGACCCAGTACTTC.

This chain joins TRBV12-3 or TRBV12-4 and TRBJ2-7, with D unclear. This CDR3 is built from 15 residues. V lost 5 bases and J 1 base, leaving 15 bases between the germline ends. DNA for the CDR3: TGTGCCAGCAGTCACCTCCAGGACGGATCCTACGAGCAGTACTTC. This gives the protein CASSHLQDGSYEQYF.